The next 10 T cell receptor beta chains were all read from a single sample in a study of T-cell memory formation after mild COVID-19 (dated by TCRdb to 2020 to 2022). The protocol used for the library was 5' RACE. TCRdb records Illumina NovaSeq 6000 as the sequencer. The public reads were run again by TCRdb, first through fastp at Q25 and then through MiXCR, and only productive beta chains were kept. Here each entry gathers all rows of one CDR3 protein and keeps the most common genes and DNA. This sample lists under 600,000 distinct CDR3 sequences; about 20% were detected once. Together, the top ten hold 8.4% of the sample. The sequenced material came from PBMCs or a T cell subset sorted from them (not recorded which). The receptors were sampled from an adult woman who had mild COVID-19 (a few samples of this study predate the infection). The sample titles of this study are shuffled in the database, so cell type and time point are left out; the donor was told from shared clones.

This clonotype was found a few times. The V gene is TRBV6-1, the J gene TRBJ2-1; 11 bases align to TRBD2. The V and J ends lost 3 bases and 7 bases, in that order; junction bases with no gene match: 5. This CDR3 has 15 residues. Per the germline V gene, CDR1 is MNHNS and CDR2 is SASEGT. The CDR3 sequence: CASSDSASGGNEQFF. CDR3 nucleotides: TGTGCCAGCAGTGACTCTGCTAGCGGGGGGAATGAGCAGTTCTTC.

The CDR3 region is CASSPHRINTGELFF. The CDR3 DNA is TGTGCCAGCAGCCCGCACAGGATTAACACCGGGGAGCTGTTTTTT. The chain joins TRBV13 to TRBJ2-2; TRBD1 might be the D (5 bases). The CDR3 runs 15 residues. Trimming took 5 bases from V and 2 from J, leaving 12 bases between them. Germline V gene data show CDR1 as PRHDT and CDR2 as FYEKMQ (reference sequence).

This chain joins TRBV12-3 or TRBV12-4 and TRBJ1-1, with 7 bases aligning to TRBD1. The CDR3 totals 17 residues. J was trimmed by 1 base and V by 3 bases; bases with no gene match: 11. CDR3 DNA sequence: TGTGCCAGCAGTTTCCCCCGCAGACAGGGACGGAACACTGAAGCTTTCTTT. It is translated as CASSFPRRQGRNTEAFF.

CDR3 sequence: CASSEVLYGYTF. In DNA form, the CDR3 reads TGTGCCAGCAGTGAAGTACTATATGGCTACACCTTC. This chain links TRBV12-3 or TRBV12-4 with TRBJ1-2; D unclear. The CDR3 loop spans 12 amino acids. Trimming pared 5 bases from V and 5 bases from J, leaving 9 bases between.

This chain uses TRBV29-1 with TRBJ2-7; D call uncertain. Trimming took off 0 bases at V and 3 bases at J, with 9 bases between the two ends. CDR3 length: 13 residues. Germline values: CDR1 SQVTM, CDR2 ANQGSEA. The CDR3 reads CSVEEGWGYEQYF. CDR3 DNA sequence: TGCAGCGTTGAAGAAGGTTGGGGCTACGAGCAGTACTTC.

The chain carries TRBV2 and TRBJ2-5, with D possibly being TRBD1 or TRBD2 (5 bases each). The CDR3 runs to 13 residues. V was trimmed by 7 bases and J by 3 bases, leaving 12 bases between them. The germline V gene has CDR1 SNHLY and CDR2 FYNNEI. The CDR3 spells CASIGTAKETQYF. CDR3 bases: TGTGCCAGCATCGGGACGGCCAAAGAGACCCAGTACTTC.

Worth noting for this clonotype: A read error may account for a junction end that differs from germline. The rearrangement joins TRBV20-1 to TRBJ2-3, with TRBD2 matching over 11 bases. Germline loops: CDR1 DFQATT, CDR2 SNEGSKA (reference sequence). CDR3 length equals 11 residues. In nucleotides, the CDR3 is TGCAGTGCTCAGAGGGGACTAGCGGCTGCTTTT. The encoded protein is CSAQRGLAAAF.

This sequence joins TRBV11-2 and TRBJ1-1; D perhaps matches TRBD1 (6 bases). Per germline, CDR1 SGHAT and CDR2 FQNNGV. CDR3 length: 15 amino acids. Trimming removed 0 bases at V and 5 bases at J, with 13 bases between. In DNA, the CDR3 is TGTGCCAGCAGCTTAGACAGGCGGGGGCAAACTGAAGCTTTCTTT. This sequence encodes CASSLDRRGQTEAFF. Using reference TRBV11-2 and TRBJ1-1 for the parts outside the CDR3, the full variable domain is EAGVAQSPRYKIIEKRQSVAFWCNPISGHATLYWYQQILGQGPKLLIQFQNNGVVDDSQLPKDRFSAERLKGVDSTLKIQPAKLEDSAVYLCASSLDRRGQTEAFFGQGTRLTVV.

This clonotype was detected only a few times. This sequence joins TRBV7-9 and TRBJ1-1; D uncertain. Trimming cost V 7 bases and J 6 bases, with 15 bases left between them. The CDR3 totals 13 residues. Germline V CDR1 and CDR2: SEHNR, FQNEAQ (reference sequence). CDR3 coding DNA: TGTGCCAGCAACCCCTACTCCACCTCTGAAGCTTTCTTT. Its protein product is CASNPYSTSEAFF.

This clonotype was seen ten or more times. The genes are TRBV5-6 and TRBJ2-1, with TRBD2 as a possible D gene (6 bases). Germline assignment: CDR1 SGHDT and CDR2 YYEEEE. The CDR3 contains 15 residues. V lost 0 bases, J lost 9 bases, and 16 bases lay in between. DNA of the CDR3: TGTGCCAGCAGCTTGGGGGGAGGTTCGAGAGGTGAGCAGTTCTTC. Protein: CASSLGGGSRGEQFF. Filled out from reference TRBV5-6 and TRBJ2-1, the complete variable domain reads DAGVTQSPTHLIKTRGQQVTLRCSPKSGHDTVSWYQQALGQGPQFIFQYYEEEERQRGNFPDRFSGHQFPNYSSELNVNALLLGDSALYLCASSLGGGSRGEQFFGPGTRLTVL.